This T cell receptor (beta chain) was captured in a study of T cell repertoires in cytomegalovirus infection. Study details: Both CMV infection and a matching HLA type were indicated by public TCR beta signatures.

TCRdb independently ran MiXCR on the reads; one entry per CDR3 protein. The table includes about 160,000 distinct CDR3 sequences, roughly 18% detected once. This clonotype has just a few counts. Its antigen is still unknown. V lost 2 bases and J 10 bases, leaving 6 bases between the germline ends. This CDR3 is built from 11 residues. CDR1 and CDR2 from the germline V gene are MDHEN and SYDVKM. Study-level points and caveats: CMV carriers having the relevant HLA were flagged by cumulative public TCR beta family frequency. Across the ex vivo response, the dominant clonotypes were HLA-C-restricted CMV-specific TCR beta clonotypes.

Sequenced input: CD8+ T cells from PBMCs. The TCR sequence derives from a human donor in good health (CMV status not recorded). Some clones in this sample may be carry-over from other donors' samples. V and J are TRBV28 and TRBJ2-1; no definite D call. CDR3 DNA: TGTGCCAGCAGTTTAAACGGGGAGCAGTTCTTC. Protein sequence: CASSLNGEQFF.